Each of the 28 T cell receptor beta chains below was sequenced from the same sample in a study of T cell repertoires in cytomegalovirus infection. Their target antigens are unknown. TCRdb itself ran the reads through MiXCR, one entry per CDR3 protein. The repertoire holds 150,000 or so distinct CDR3 sequences, with less than 25% as singletons. The sample consisted of CD8+ T cells from cultured PBMCs, taken from culture after CMV antigen stimulation. The receptors here all came from a human donor in good health (CMV status not recorded). Some clones in this sample may be carry-over from other donors' samples.

J is TRBJ1-5 and V is TRBV4-1; no definite D call. Germline V gene sequence: CDR1 MGHRA, CDR2 YSYEKL. V was cut by 0 bases and J by 4 bases, with 10 bases left in between. The CDR3 runs 15 residues. The CDR3 coding sequence is TGCGCCAGCAGCCAAGATCCGGGCCTAAATCAGCCCCAGCATTTT. This codes for CASSQDPGLNQPQHF.

The chain is built from TRBV25-1 and TRBJ2-7; D is perhaps TRBD1 (6 bases). Germline V gene data show CDR1 as MGHDK and CDR2 as SYGVNS. CDR3 length: 13 amino acids. V gave up 2 bases and J gave up 4 bases, with 9 bases separating them. CDR3 sequence (DNA): TGTGCCAGCAGTGAAGGGACACCATACGAGCAGTACTTC. Translation gives CASSEGTPYEQYF.

J is TRBJ1-2 and V is TRBV7-9; D may be TRBD1 (6 bases). The CDR3 sequence is 15 residues long. Trimming removed 5 bases at V and 7 bases at J, with 20 bases between. Germline CDR1 reads SEHNR; CDR2 reads FQNEAQ (reference sequence). CDR3 sequence reads: CASSGISGGASGYTF. DNA of the CDR3: TGTGCCAGCAGCGGGATTTCGGGGGGGGCGAGTGGCTACACCTTC.

The chain is built from TRBV6-2 or TRBV6-3 and TRBJ2-4; weak D call: TRBD1 (6 bases). In germline, CDR1 is MNHEY, CDR2 SVGEGT. Trimming took off 5 bases at V and 0 bases at J, with 14 bases between the two ends. This CDR3 has 16 residues. The CDR3, as DNA: TGTGCCAGCAGTGACCGGGACACCGTAGCCAAAAACATTCAGTACTTC. It yields the protein CASSDRDTVAKNIQYF.

This rearrangement joins TRBV7-9 to TRBJ2-7; TRBD1 aligns across 7 bases. Germline trimming cut 5 bases from V and 4 bases from J; bases unmatched to any gene: 8. Germline V CDR1 and CDR2: SEHNR, FQNEAQ (reference sequence). The CDR3 has 14 amino acids. The CDR3 loop reads CASSQRDSPYEQYF. CDR3 coding DNA: TGTGCCAGCAGCCAAAGGGACAGTCCTTACGAGCAGTACTTC.

V is TRBV19 and J is TRBJ1-1; D is perhaps TRBD1 (5 bases). Trimming stripped 5 bases from V and 0 bases from J, with 13 bases between. Germline CDR1 and CDR2: LNHDA and SQIVND (reference sequence). The CDR3 consists of 15 residues. The chain's CDR3 is CASSGRDGLNTEAFF. The CDR3 region has the DNA TGTGCCAGTAGTGGCCGGGACGGTCTGAACACTGAAGCTTTCTTT.

J is TRBJ1-6 and V is TRBV4-1, with D maybe TRBD1 (5 bases). The CDR3 is 17 amino acids. Germline V CDR1 and CDR2: MGHRA, YSYEKL. The ends were cut back, 1 base at V and 7 bases at J, with 17 bases in the middle. CDR3 region: CASSQAPADRFNSPLHF. In nucleotides, the CDR3 is TGCGCCAGCAGCCAAGCTCCGGCTGACAGATTCAATTCACCCCTCCACTTT.

In this sample, this clonotype turned up a few times. The chain recombines TRBV7-9 with TRBJ1-1; 7 nucleotides align to TRBD1. Germline V gives CDR1 SEHNR, CDR2 FQNEAQ (reference sequence). The CDR3 spans 16 residues. Losses at the gene ends were 5 bases for V and 10 bases for J; bases not matched to a gene: 19. CDR3 region: CASSPPQDRLSEGAFF. CDR3 in DNA: TGTGCCAGCAGCCCACCCCAGGACAGGTTGAGCGAAGGAGCTTTCTTT.

This chain links TRBV29-1 with TRBJ1-1; no firm D call. Germline CDR1 and CDR2: SQVTM and ANQGSEA. The CDR3 has 13 amino acids. Deletions cut 3 bases from V and 0 bases from J, with 8 bases between. The CDR3 DNA reads TGCAGCGTTGACATCGGACTGAACACTGAAGCTTTCTTT. Its translation: CSVDIGLNTEAFF.

This clonotype was seen a few times. The rearrangement uses TRBV7-8 and TRBJ1-5, with 7 bases fitting TRBD1. Germline loops: CDR1 SGHVS, CDR2 FQNEAQ. This CDR3 spans 16 amino acids. With 1 base clipped from V and 2 bases from J, the junction kept 5 bases outside the gene matches. In nucleotides, the CDR3 is TGTGCCAGCAGCTTAGGACAGGGCGGAGGCAATCAGCCCCAGCATTTT. It yields the protein CASSLGQGGGNQPQHF. The entire variable domain, with the rest obtained from reference TRBV7-8 and TRBJ1-5, is as follows: GAGVSQSPRYKVAKRGQDVALRCDPISGHVSLFWYQQALGQGPEFLTYFQNEAQLDKSGLPSDRFFAERPEGSVSTLKIQRTQQEDSAVYLCASSLGQGGGNQPQHFGDGTRLSIL.

This clonotype appeared a few times. This sequence joins TRBV10-3 and TRBJ2-5; TRBD2 aligns across 8 bases. The germline gives CDR1 ENHRY, CDR2 SYGVKD. J was trimmed by 6 bases and V by 9 bases; bases with no gene match: 12. The CDR3 has 14 residues. The CDR3, as DNA: TGTGCCATTTGGGACGGGGGGGGCCACAAGACCCAGTACTTC. Its translation is CAIWDGGGHKTQYF.

There are a few counts of this clonotype. V and J are TRBV7-2 and TRBJ1-2; possible D gene TRBD1, 6 bases. There are 14 residues in the CDR3. The V end was cut by 2 bases, the J end by 5 bases, with 12 bases between. The germline gives CDR1 SGHTA, CDR2 FQGNSA. For the CDR3, the DNA is TGTGCCAGCAGCTTACAGGGGATGGGGTATGGCTACACCTTC. It is translated as CASSLQGMGYGYTF.

This clonotype has a count of ten or more. The J gene is TRBJ2-2, the V gene TRBV7-8, with D unclear. Germline values: CDR1 SGHVS, CDR2 FQNEAQ. The CDR3 loop spans 15 amino acids. The V and J ends lost 0 bases and 1 base respectively, with 6 bases between them. This chain's CDR3 is CASSLAGQNTGELFF. In nucleotides, the CDR3 is TGTGCCAGCAGCTTAGCGGGTCAGAACACCGGGGAGCTGTTTTTT.

The chain employs TRBV5-6 and TRBJ1-5; perhaps TRBD1 as D (5 bases). Trimming pared 4 bases from V and 0 bases from J, leaving 11 bases between. Germline values: CDR1 SGHDT, CDR2 YYEEEE. The CDR3 is 15 amino acids. The CDR3 coding sequence is TGTGCCAGCAGCCAGGGATCAAATAGCAATCAGCCCCAGCATTTT. Translation: CASSQGSNSNQPQHF. The full variable domain, rest sourced from reference TRBV5-6 and TRBJ1-5, is DAGVTQSPTHLIKTRGQQVTLRCSPKSGHDTVSWYQQALGQGPQFIFQYYEEEERQRGNFPDRFSGHQFPNYSSELNVNALLLGDSALYLCASSQGSNSNQPQHFGDGTRLSIL.

The chain recombines TRBV4-1 with TRBJ1-2; no reliable D call. The V gene's germline CDR1 is MGHRA and CDR2 YSYEKL. The CDR3 runs 16 residues. Trimming left V 3 bases short and J 0 bases short, with 14 bases between. CDR3 loop: CASSHPKQPTNYGYTF. The DNA for the CDR3 is TGCGCCAGCAGCCACCCCAAACAGCCAACTAACTATGGCTACACCTTC.

The CDR3 reads CASSLGHSYYEQYF. For the CDR3, the DNA is TGTGCCAGCAGTTTGGGACACTCCTACTACGAGCAGTACTTC. The J gene is TRBJ2-7, the V gene TRBV6-2 or TRBV6-3; perhaps TRBD1 as D (6 bases). The length of the CDR3 is 14 residues. V lost 4 bases, J lost 3 bases, and 13 bases lay in between. CDR1 is MNHEY and CDR2 is SVGEGT in the germline V gene.

DNA of the CDR3: TGTGCCAGCAGCCCAAAACAGGGGAACACCGGGGAGCTGTTTTTT. Translation gives CASSPKQGNTGELFF. The chain has TRBV2 and TRBJ2-2, with D tentatively TRBD1 (6 bases). Looked up from germline, CDR1 is SNHLY and CDR2 is FYNNEI. Between the trimmed V and J ends, which lost 6 bases and 1 base, there was a span of 12 bases. There are 15 residues in the CDR3.

The chain joins TRBV6-5 to TRBJ2-2, with a weak D call TRBD2 (6 bases). Trimming pared 8 bases from V and 4 bases from J, leaving 11 bases between. Germline values: CDR1 MNHEY, CDR2 SVGAGI. This CDR3 has 13 amino acids. The CDR3: CASGGTPTGELFF. The CDR3 bases are TGTGCCAGCGGAGGGACTCCCACCGGGGAGCTGTTTTTT.

The chain has TRBV5-1 and TRBJ2-5, with 9 nucleotides matching TRBD1. CDR1 and CDR2 from the germline V gene are SGHRS and YFSETQ. After removal of 3 bases from V and 3 bases from J, the junction contained 6 bases not matched to a gene. The CDR3 covers 15 residues. The DNA for the CDR3 is TGCGCCAGCAGCTCCCGGGACAGGGTGGAAGAGACCCAGTACTTC. Encoded protein: CASSSRDRVEETQYF.

This clonotype was found a few times. The chain carries TRBV12-3 or TRBV12-4 and TRBJ1-2, with a possible D match to TRBD1 (6 bases). Trimming shortened V by 0 bases and J by 3 bases, and 8 bases separated the two germline ends. The CDR3 totals 14 residues. CDR3 loop: CASSLAPGDYGYTF. For the CDR3, the DNA is TGTGCCAGCAGTTTAGCTCCAGGGGACTATGGCTACACCTTC.

This clonotype has just a few counts. The CDR3 loop reads CASSPSFSYNSPLHF. CDR3 coding DNA: TGTGCCAGCAGCCCTTCCTTCTCCTATAATTCACCCCTCCACTTT. The V call is TRBV12-3 or TRBV12-4, the J call TRBJ1-6, with D unclear. The CDR3 totals 15 residues. V lost 6 bases to trimming and J lost 0 bases, with 9 bases between them.

There are a few counts of this clonotype. V is TRBV20-1 and J is TRBJ2-7; TRBD1 might be the D (5 bases). The CDR3 extends over 14 amino acids. Deletions cut 0 bases from V and 4 bases from J, with 13 bases between. Germline CDR1 and CDR2: DFQATT and SNEGSKA (reference sequence). The CDR3 sequence: CSARDWGPRYEQYF. Written as DNA, the CDR3 is TGCAGTGCTAGAGATTGGGGCCCGCGGTACGAGCAGTACTTC.

In this sample, this clonotype turned up many times. The chain employs TRBV7-9 and TRBJ2-2; tentative D call: TRBD2 (6 bases). The CDR3 runs to 14 residues. Germline loops: CDR1 SEHNR, CDR2 FQNEAQ (reference sequence). The V end was cut by 8 bases, the J end by 3 bases, with 13 bases between. This chain's CDR3 is CASWDSGYTGELFF. In DNA form, the CDR3 reads TGTGCCAGCTGGGATAGCGGATACACCGGGGAGCTGTTTTTT.

This sequence joins TRBV7-2 and TRBJ1-5; 7 bases are a match to TRBD1. Unmatched junction bases numbered 7, after V lost 1 base and J lost 4 bases. Germline CDR1 is SGHTA and CDR2 is FQGNSA. CDR3 size: 16 residues. The CDR3 region is CASSLVGGARNQPQHF. The CDR3 DNA sequence: TGTGCCAGCAGCTTAGTAGGGGGCGCCCGTAATCAGCCCCAGCATTTT. Supplemented by reference TRBV7-2 and TRBJ1-5, the full variable domain reads GAGVSQSPSNKVTEKGKDVELRCDPISGHTALYWYRQSLGQGLEFLIYFQGNSAPDKSGLPSDRFSAERTGGSVSTLTIQRTQQEDSAVYLCASSLVGGARNQPQHFGDGTRLSIL.

This clonotype came up a few times. This chain connects TRBV7-8 to TRBJ1-1; 9 bases align to TRBD1. Germline-derived CDR1 and CDR2 are SGHVS and FQNEAQ. V trimming: 5 bases; J trimming: 1 base; junction bases outside the gene matches: 5. The CDR3 is 15 residues long. The CDR3 protein is CASSVDRGRNTEAFF. CDR3 DNA: TGTGCCAGCAGCGTAGACAGGGGGAGGAACACTGAAGCTTTCTTT. The full variable domain, with the rest looked up from reference TRBV7-8 and TRBJ1-1, is GAGVSQSPRYKVAKRGQDVALRCDPISGHVSLFWYQQALGQGPEFLTYFQNEAQLDKSGLPSDRFFAERPEGSVSTLKIQRTQQEDSAVYLCASSVDRGRNTEAFFGQGTRLTVV.

This clonotype has only one observation. The rearrangement joins TRBV20-1 to TRBJ2-1; the match to TRBD2 covers 8 bases. Germline V CDR1 and CDR2: DFQATT, SNEGSKA (reference sequence). The trim removed 5 bases at V and 5 bases at J, leaving 5 bases unmatched. The CDR3 has 13 amino acids. CDR3 region: CSARRGADNEQFF. DNA of the CDR3: TGCAGTGCTCGGCGGGGGGCCGACAATGAGCAGTTCTTC.

The chain combines TRBV27 with TRBJ2-5, with 10 bases aligning to TRBD1. Germline trimming cut 2 bases from V and 4 bases from J; bases unmatched to any gene: 7. CDR1 and CDR2 (germline): MNHEY, SMNVEV (reference sequence). The CDR3 is made up of 16 amino acids. CDR3 sequence (DNA): TGTGCCAGCAGTTTAAGGACAGGGGGTCTAGGAGAGACCCAGTACTTC. It specifies CASSLRTGGLGETQYF.

In this sample, this clonotype turned up a few times. The gene calls are TRBV6-2 or TRBV6-3 and TRBJ1-1; D is uncertain. Germline CDR1 and CDR2: MNHEY and SVGEGT. The CDR3 runs to 16 residues. V gave up 0 bases and J gave up 4 bases, with 15 bases separating them. The CDR3 bases are TGTGCCAGCAGTTACTCGTGGACCAAAAGTGGCACTGAAGCTTTCTTT. Protein: CASSYSWTKSGTEAFF.